The next 26 T cell receptor beta chains were all read from a single sample in a study of shared clonotypes between healthy human individuals. It was CD45RO-negative cells, positively selected for CCR7, that made up naive CD8 cells, with terminally differentiated effector memory CD45RA+ cells excluded. Data came from immunoSEQ multiplex PCR; TCRdb stores just in-frame clones and leaves some out. This table has a few hundred thousand clones, about 95% appearing once. Sequenced input: naive CD8+ T cells sorted from blood. Every receptor here comes from a woman aged 25 to 45 in good health.

This clone was detected only once. Other nucleotide sequences from this sample produce the same CDR3. The V and J genes are TRBV19 and TRBJ1-5; tentatively, D is TRBD1 (5 bases). The CDR3 contains 14 residues. V was pared by 3 bases and J by 5 bases, with 11 bases between. CDR1 and CDR2 from the germline V gene are LNHDA and SQIVND (reference sequence). The CDR3, as DNA: TGTGCCAGTAGTATCCGGGACCGGGATCAGCCCCAGCATTTT. Protein product: CASSIRDRDQPQHF.

V is TRBV7-6 and J is TRBJ2-4, with 9 bases identical to TRBD2. V shed 1 base, J shed 5 bases, and the junction held 12 bases outside the gene matches. The V gene's germline CDR1 is SGHVS and CDR2 FNYEAQ. CDR3 length equals 18 residues. As DNA, the CDR3 is TGTGCCAGCAGCTTAGAGTTTCGGACTAGCGAGCCCGAAAACATTCAGTACTTC. This translates into CASSLEFRTSEPENIQYF.

The CDR3 loop reads CASSEYRGEAFF. The CDR3 nucleotides read TGTGCCAGCAGTGAATACAGGGGAGAAGCTTTCTTT. The gene calls are TRBV2 and TRBJ1-1, with TRBD1 matching 7 bases. The CDR3 runs to 12 residues. The junction had 2 bases not matched to a gene; V was cut back by 2 bases and J by 8 bases. The germline CDR1 and CDR2 sequences are SNHLY and FYNNEI.

V usage is TRBV29-1 and J usage is TRBJ2-7; D call uncertain. Germline V CDR1 and CDR2: SQVTM, ANQGSEA. The CDR3 contains 11 residues. Trimming left V 0 bases short and J 9 bases short, with 9 bases between. CDR3 in amino acids: CSVEDLLGQYF. The CDR3 DNA reads TGCAGCGTTGAAGACCTATTGGGGCAGTACTTC.

The chain carries TRBV7-9 and TRBJ2-1, with 7 bases identical to TRBD2. The ends lost 0 bases at V and 9 bases at J; junction bases unmatched: 11. This CDR3 is 16 amino acids long. Germline CDR1 SEHNR, CDR2 FQNEAQ (reference sequence). In DNA, the CDR3 is TGTGCCAGCAGCTTAGCGCTAATTGGTGCGGGAGCTGAGCAGTTCTTC. As protein: CASSLALIGAGAEQFF.

The genes are TRBV19 and TRBJ2-7; unclear D gene. Trimming cost V 4 bases and J 4 bases, with 14 bases left between them. This CDR3 has 14 residues. CDR1 and CDR2 (germline): LNHDA, SQIVND (reference sequence). The CDR3 reads CASSTLGFGYEQYF. CDR3 nucleotide sequence: TGTGCCAGTAGTACCCTGGGGTTCGGTTACGAGCAGTACTTC.

This clone was seen a single time. The chain uses TRBV2 and TRBJ2-2; D is perhaps TRBD1 (6 bases). Trimming took off 4 bases at V and 3 bases at J, with 21 bases between the two ends. Germline CDR1 SNHLY, CDR2 FYNNEI. This CDR3 contains 18 residues. The CDR3 reads CASSALDRPGQYTGELFF. The CDR3 nucleotides read TGTGCCAGCAGTGCATTAGACAGACCGGGACAATACACCGGGGAGCTGTTTTTT.

The chain recombines TRBV19 with TRBJ2-1; TRBD2 matches at 11 bases. Germline CDR1 and CDR2: LNHDA and SQIVND (reference sequence). The CDR3 runs to 15 residues. Germline trimming cut 10 bases from V and 1 base from J; bases unmatched to any gene: 6. CDR3 amino acids: CATSSGRSSYNEQFF. In DNA, the CDR3 is TGTGCCACCTCTAGCGGGAGGAGTTCCTACAATGAGCAGTTCTTC.

J is TRBJ2-2 and V is TRBV28, with TRBD1 identical over 7 bases. Trimming at V came to 7 bases and at J to 5 bases, leaving 10 bases not matched to a gene. The CDR3 has 15 residues. Germline-derived CDR1 and CDR2 are MDHEN and SYDVKM. CDR3 sequence reads: CASTRDSYITGELFF. CDR3 DNA: TGTGCCAGCACCAGGGACAGCTATATTACCGGGGAGCTGTTTTTT.

The chain couples TRBV6-6 to TRBJ2-1; no firm D call. The ends were cut back, 5 bases at V and 4 bases at J, with 12 bases in the middle. Per germline, CDR1 MNHNY and CDR2 SVGAGI (reference sequence). This CDR3 is built from 14 residues. Here the CDR3 reads CASSPPGLYNEQFF. The CDR3 DNA sequence: TGTGCCAGCAGTCCACCGGGCCTTTACAATGAGCAGTTCTTC.

This clone was picked up one time. V is TRBV19 and J is TRBJ2-7; D call uncertain. V lost 0 bases to trimming and J lost 5 bases, with 5 bases between them. CDR1 and CDR2 (germline): LNHDA, SQIVND (reference sequence). The CDR3 is made up of 12 amino acids. The CDR3 loop is CASSIDRHEQYF. The CDR3 DNA reads as TGTGCCAGTAGTATAGATCGGCACGAGCAGTACTTC.

This chain joins TRBV27 and TRBJ2-3, with 11 bases aligning to TRBD2. The trim removed 4 bases at V and 4 bases at J, leaving 7 bases unmatched. This CDR3 comprises 16 residues. Germline V lookup: CDR1 MNHEY, CDR2 SMNVEV (reference sequence). CDR3 sequence reads: CASSYLAGGPPDTQYF. The CDR3 DNA sequence: TGTGCCAGCAGTTACTTAGCGGGAGGGCCTCCAGATACGCAGTATTTT.

The V and J genes are TRBV2 and TRBJ1-4; TRBD1 is a possible D gene (6 bases). Germline assignment: CDR1 SNHLY and CDR2 FYNNEI. V was clipped by 8 bases and J by 8 bases, with 12 bases between them. The CDR3 extends over 12 amino acids. In nucleotides, the CDR3 is TGTGCCAGCTCCGGGACACGAGAAAAACTGTTTTTT. It is translated as CASSGTREKLFF.

This clone came up a few times. J is TRBJ1-2 and V is TRBV27; D possibly corresponds to TRBD1 (6 bases). The V gene lost 8 bases and the J gene lost 5 bases, with 21 bases spanning the gap. The CDR3 runs to 15 residues. The germline V gene has CDR1 MNHEY and CDR2 SMNVEV (reference sequence). CDR3 sequence: CASGNPRGPFYGYTF. CDR3 DNA: TGTGCCAGCGGGAATCCCAGGGGACCTTTTTATGGCTACACCTTC.

Concerning this clone: This specimen includes other DNA sequences encoding the same CDR3. J is TRBJ2-3 and V is TRBV2; D gene uncertain. Germline lookup yields CDR1 SNHLY and CDR2 FYNNEI. This CDR3 is built from 11 residues. Trimming removed 4 bases from V and 5 bases from J, with 4 bases in between. The CDR3 sequence is CASSGGDTQYF. CDR3 sequence (DNA): TGTGCCAGCAGTGGTGGAGATACGCAGTATTTT.

The chain combines TRBV6-5 with TRBJ2-7; D gene ambiguous. CDR1 and CDR2 (germline): MNHEY, SVGAGI. Trimming cost V 5 bases and J 4 bases, with 12 bases left between them. The CDR3 consists of 13 residues. The CDR3 is CASSLGVVYEQYF. CDR3 bases: TGTGCCAGCAGTCTGGGCGTAGTTTACGAGCAGTACTTC.

The V and J genes are TRBV9 and TRBJ2-1; 13 bases fit TRBD2. This CDR3 has 15 amino acids. The ends lost 3 bases at V and 5 bases at J; junction bases unmatched: 2. Germline V gene data show CDR1 as SGDLS and CDR2 as YYNGEE. In DNA form, the CDR3 reads TGTGCCAGCAGCGGCGGACTAGCGGGGGACAATGAGCAGTTCTTC. Translated, it gives CASSGGLAGDNEQFF.

This sequence joins TRBV5-1 and TRBJ1-3; no reliable D call. The germline CDR1 and CDR2 sequences are SGHRS and YFSETQ. Trimming removed 3 bases from V and 0 bases from J, with 10 bases in between. The CDR3 is made up of 15 amino acids. In DNA form, the CDR3 reads TGCGCCAGCAGCTGGACGGGGAACTCTGGAAACACCATATATTTT. Its protein is CASSWTGNSGNTIYF.

This rearrangement joins TRBV5-4 to TRBJ1-1; D gene unclear. CDR1 is SGHNT, CDR2 YYREEE, per germline (reference sequence). The CDR3 has 13 amino acids. V lost 5 bases to trimming and J lost 6 bases, with 14 bases between them. Here the CDR3 DNA reads TGTGCCAGCAGGTCTGCGGTGGAGGCTGAAGCTTTCTTT. It codes for CASRSAVEAEAFF. Combining the CDR3 with reference TRBV5-4 and TRBJ1-1 gives the whole variable domain ETGVTQSPTHLIKTRGQQVTLRCSSQSGHNTVSWYQQALGQGPQFIFQYYREEENGRGNFPPRFSGLQFPNYSSELNVNALELDDSALYLCASRSAVEAEAFFGQGTRLTVV.

The V call is TRBV19, the J call TRBJ2-1; 12 bases are shared with TRBD2. V lost 5 bases to trimming and J lost 8 bases; unmatched junction nucleotides: 4. The CDR3 covers 14 residues. Germline CDR1 reads LNHDA; CDR2 reads SQIVND (reference sequence). The CDR3 DNA sequence: TGTGCCAGTAGTGGGTCTAGCGGGAGGGATGAGCAGTTCTTC. It is translated as CASSGSSGRDEQFF.

The V gene is TRBV11-3, the J gene TRBJ2-5, with D unclear. Germline CDR1 SGHNT, CDR2 YENEEA. Trimming took off 4 bases at V and 1 base at J, with 7 bases between the two ends. The CDR3 loop spans 13 amino acids. CDR3 amino acids: CASSWSLQETQYF. The DNA for the CDR3 is TGTGCCAGCAGCTGGTCACTCCAAGAGACCCAGTACTTC.

This chain connects TRBV4-2 to TRBJ2-7; the match to TRBD2 covers 7 bases. CDR1 is LGHNA and CDR2 is YNFKEQ in the germline V gene. This CDR3 comprises 16 residues. The V gene end was trimmed by 0 bases and the J gene end by 3 bases; junction bases not matched to a gene: 8. DNA of the CDR3: TGTGCCAGCAGCCAAGAAGGAACGGGAGGATACTACGAGCAGTACTTC. Protein product: CASSQEGTGGYYEQYF.

V is TRBV11-3 and J is TRBJ2-1, with 10 bases fitting TRBD1. J was trimmed by 3 bases and V by 4 bases; bases with no gene match: 6. Germline CDR1 SGHNT, CDR2 YENEEA. CDR3 length equals 16 residues. The DNA of the CDR3 is TGTGCCAGCAGCTCCGCCGGGACAGGGGTCTACAATGAGCAGTTCTTC. The encoded protein is CASSSAGTGVYNEQFF.

Only a few counts were recorded for this clone. The chain employs TRBV9 and TRBJ1-5, with a tentative D call TRBD1 (5 bases). CDR1 is SGDLS, CDR2 YYNGEE, per germline. The CDR3 runs 15 residues. V was trimmed by 4 bases and J by 4 bases, leaving 15 bases between them. Here the CDR3 reads CASSPEQGFNQPQHF. CDR3 coding DNA: TGTGCCAGCAGCCCTGAGCAGGGCTTTAATCAGCCCCAGCATTTT.

V gene TRBV5-5 combines with J gene TRBJ2-5, with TRBD1 as a possible D gene (5 bases). CDR1 is SGHKS, CDR2 YYEKEE, per germline (reference sequence). The CDR3 loop spans 12 amino acids. The V end lost 6 bases, the J end lost 0 bases, and 6 bases lay between the germline ends. The CDR3 protein is CASTDNQETQYF. For the CDR3, the DNA is TGTGCCAGCACGGACAACCAAGAGACCCAGTACTTC.

This chain uses TRBV14 with TRBJ2-7; 7 positions agree with TRBD2. This CDR3 contains 17 residues. Germline V lookup: CDR1 SGHDN, CDR2 FVKESK. V lost 0 bases and J lost 2; bases outside the gene matches: 10. CDR3 sequence: CASSQDKAGVGAYEQYF. DNA for the CDR3: TGTGCCAGCAGCCAAGATAAGGCGGGAGTGGGTGCCTACGAGCAGTACTTC.